Each of the 3 T cell receptor beta chains below was sequenced from the same sample in a study of response to subunit inactivated influenza vaccine. TCRdb used MiXCR to reprocess the RT-PCR reads, holding one entry per CDR3 protein. This table holds some 540,000 distinct CDR3 sequences, roughly 23% found once. These data were also filed under a second study, of T cells expressing NK-cell markers. That paper states: The cDNA for TCR beta came from 5'RACE template switching with UMIs.

This material consisted of CD4+ T cells sorted from PBMCs, taken about 13 days after vaccination. The receptors were gathered from a man over 45 who received an inactivated influenza vaccine.

The V call is TRBV3-1, the J call TRBJ2-6; no firm D call. CDR1 and CDR2 (germline): LGHDT, YNNKEL (reference sequence). V was shortened by 3 bases and J by 0 bases, with 6 bases between the two germline ends. This CDR3 is built from 15 residues. The CDR3 reads CASSQTDSGANVLTF. CDR3 nucleotides: TGTGCCAGCAGCCAGACGGACTCTGGGGCCAACGTCCTGACTTTC.

V gene TRBV12-3 or TRBV12-4 combines with J gene TRBJ2-3; 7 bases are a match to TRBD1. The CDR3 is 16 amino acids. J lost 7 bases, V lost 2 bases, and 12 bases had no gene match. CDR3 sequence (DNA): TGTGCCAGCAGTTTAACCTTGGGACAGAAACCTAATACGCAGTATTTT. It yields the protein CASSLTLGQKPNTQYF.

The chain couples TRBV7-2 to TRBJ2-3; perhaps TRBD1 as D (6 bases). CDR3 length: 16 residues. Germline CDR1 is SGHTA and CDR2 is FQGNSA. V was shortened by 6 bases and J by 2 bases, with 18 bases between the two germline ends. The CDR3 nucleotides are TGTGCCAGCAGGTCCAACAGGGCTCAACTCACAGATACGCAGTATTTT. This encodes CASRSNRAQLTDTQYF.